The 22 T cell receptor beta chains listed next were all sequenced from one sample in a study of CD8+ T cells in alopecia areata. Sequencing relied on a cDNA template that was reverse transcribed from extracted RNA. Sequenced by immunoSEQ multiplex PCR; TCRdb stores in-frame clones only, minus some. The sample includes 270,000 or so clones, 55% to 75% of them seen just once. Regarding treatment: oral pan-JAK inhibitor, 5-10 mg twice daily. The sample in question was CD4+ T cells sorted from blood, obtained at week 24, from a patient treated with tofacitinib. The receptors originated from a human donor with alopecia areata.

The J gene is TRBJ1-5, the V gene TRBV9, with a possible D match to TRBD1 (5 bases). Germline V lookup: CDR1 SGDLS, CDR2 YYNGEE. Trimming left V 4 bases short and J 1 base short, with 9 bases between. The CDR3 loop spans 14 amino acids. The CDR3 reads CASSPRDSNQPQHF. The CDR3 DNA sequence: TGTGCCAGCAGCCCCCGGGACAGCAATCAGCCCCAGCATTTT. Together with reference TRBV9 and TRBJ1-5, the CDR3 gives the full variable domain: DSGVTQTPKHLITATGQRVTLRCSPRSGDLSVYWYQQSLDQGLQFLIQYYNGEERAKGNILERFSAQQFPDLHSELNLSSLELGDSALYFCASSPRDSNQPQHFGDGTRLSIL.

Only a few counts were recorded for this clone. The chain uses TRBV11-1 and TRBJ2-1; D remains unclear. V lost 5 bases to trimming and J lost 2 bases, with 13 bases between them. This CDR3 contains 15 residues. Germline-derived CDR1 and CDR2 are SGHAT and FQDESV (reference sequence). CDR3 nucleotides: TGTGCCAGCAGCCCCGAATCGCTCCCCTACAATGAGCAGTTCTTC. Residues: CASSPESLPYNEQFF.

In the case of this clone: The junction departs from germline at one end; a sequencing error may be responsible. This sequence joins TRBV7-7 and TRBJ2-2; D gene unclear. Looked up from germline, CDR1 is SSHAT and CDR2 is FNYEAQ (reference sequence). The CDR3 totals 13 residues. CDR3 bases: TGTGCTAGCAGCTTATCTCGTACCGGGGAGCTGTTTTTT. It is translated as CASSLSRTGELFF.

The V gene is TRBV9, the J gene TRBJ2-5; D possibly corresponds to TRBD2 (6 bases). Germline V gives CDR1 SGDLS, CDR2 YYNGEE. V lost 3 bases and J 5 bases, leaving 17 bases between the germline ends. The CDR3 covers 15 residues. The CDR3 spells CASSARGTRGETQYF. As DNA, the CDR3 is TGTGCCAGCAGCGCGAGGGGCACCCGGGGGGAGACCCAGTACTTC.

This clone came up a few times. The J gene is TRBJ2-7, the V gene TRBV30; D is possibly TRBD2 (5 bases). V was pared by 4 bases and J by 3 bases, with 13 bases between. Germline V gene data show CDR1 as GTSNPN and CDR2 as SVGIG (reference sequence). This CDR3 comprises 13 residues. The CDR3 region has the DNA TGTGCCTGGAAGCCCGGGATTTACTACGAGCAGTACTTC. It is translated as CAWKPGIYYEQYF.

This rearrangement joins TRBV13 to TRBJ2-1; a weak D match, TRBD2 (6 bases). Germline CDR1 is PRHDT and CDR2 is FYEKMQ (reference sequence). V was shortened by 5 bases and J by 13 bases, with 15 bases between the two germline ends. The CDR3 consists of 12 residues. CDR3 amino acids: CASSLTSYSQFF. CDR3 in DNA: TGTGCCAGCAGCCTCACTAGCTACTCCCAGTTCTTC.

This clone was counted once. The chain recombines TRBV28 with TRBJ2-1; 7 bases match TRBD2. V lost 4 bases to trimming and J lost 0 bases; unmatched junction nucleotides: 12. Germline loops: CDR1 MDHEN, CDR2 SYDVKM. The CDR3 spans 18 residues. The CDR3 DNA is TGTGCCAGCAGTTCGGGACTAAATCGTATACGCTCCTACAATGAGCAGTTCTTC. Its translation: CASSSGLNRIRSYNEQFF.

This chain connects TRBV28 to TRBJ1-2; TRBD1 might be the D (6 bases). Per the germline V gene, CDR1 is MDHEN and CDR2 is SYDVKM. The germline V and J ends were trimmed by 4 bases and 7 bases, with 16 bases remaining between them. The CDR3 is 14 amino acids. CDR3 in amino acids: CASSYPTGTGGYTF. In DNA, the CDR3 is TGTGCCAGCAGTTATCCCACAGGGACCGGTGGCTACACCTTC.

CDR3 residues: CASSLGYRGLGEKLFF. The DNA for the CDR3 is TGTGCCAGCAGCTTGGGTTACAGGGGGTTAGGTGAAAAACTGTTTTTT. This sequence joins TRBV5-4 and TRBJ1-4; TRBD1 matches at 8 bases. The CDR3 length is 16 residues. Germline assignment: CDR1 SGHNT and CDR2 YYREEE (reference sequence). J was trimmed by 7 bases and V by 0 bases; bases with no gene match: 8.

V usage is TRBV23-1 and J usage is TRBJ1-5, with TRBD1 matching 9 bases. TRBV23-1 belongs to the ORF category, with a function that is uncertain. The CDR3 covers 19 residues. V was clipped by 9 bases and J by 0 bases; unmatched bases: 18. The CDR3 DNA reads as TGCGCCAGGATATCTGGGGACAGGGCGATCTTTTATAGCAATCAGCCCCAGCATTTT. Translated: CARISGDRAIFYSNQPQHF.

The chain joins TRBV29-1 to TRBJ2-3; 9 bases map to TRBD2. CDR1 SQVTM and CDR2 ANQGSEA come from the germline V gene. The CDR3 extends over 13 amino acids. Trimming at V came to 6 bases and at J to 1 base, leaving 2 bases not matched to a gene. The chain's CDR3 is CSVERGGTDTQYF. CDR3 DNA sequence: TGCAGCGTCGAGCGGGGGGGCACAGATACGCAGTATTTT.

The chain links TRBV19 to TRBJ2-6, with D hard to call. The CDR3 has 13 residues. CDR1 and CDR2 (germline): LNHDA, SQIVND (reference sequence). With 6 bases removed from V and 0 bases from J, the gap between germline ends came to 3 bases. The CDR3 coding sequence is TGTGCCAGTAGAATCTCTGGGGCCAACGTCCTGACTTTC. This gives the protein CASRISGANVLTF.

This chain connects TRBV11-2 to TRBJ1-5, with D hard to call. Germline-derived CDR1 and CDR2 are SGHAT and FQNNGV. The V end was cut by 5 bases, the J end by 0 bases, with 17 bases between. The CDR3 sequence is 17 residues long. The CDR3 DNA is TGTGCCAGCAGCCGATACTCCTCCGGCAATAGCAATCAGCCCCAGCATTTT. Translated: CASSRYSSGNSNQPQHF.

The chain recombines TRBV7-2 with TRBJ2-7; D is undetermined. Germline V gene lookup returns CDR1 SGHTA and CDR2 FQGNSA. CDR3 length equals 11 residues. V was clipped by 7 bases and J by 0 bases, with 4 bases between them. CDR3 sequence reads: CASTNSYEQYF. The CDR3 coding sequence is TGTGCCAGCACCAACTCCTACGAGCAGTACTTC.

For this clone: One junction end disagrees with the germline gene, perhaps due to a read error. The chain recombines TRBV7-7 with TRBJ2-2; D is perhaps TRBD1 (6 bases). This CDR3 has 14 amino acids. Germline values: CDR1 SSHAT, CDR2 FNYEAQ (reference sequence). The DNA of the CDR3 is TGTGCTAGCAGCTTAGCAGGGGTTGGCGGGGAGCTGTTTTTT. Its protein product is CASSLAGVGGELFF.

The rearrangement uses TRBV5-1 and TRBJ2-7, with 9 positions matching TRBD1. V dropped 0 bases and J dropped 0; count of bases not matched to a gene: 1. CDR3 length equals 15 residues. CDR1 SGHRS and CDR2 YFSETQ come from the germline V gene. The CDR3 nucleotides are TGCGCCAGCAGCTTGGGGGACAGGGACTCCTACGAGCAGTACTTC. The encoded protein is CASSLGDRDSYEQYF.

The genes are TRBV6-1 and TRBJ1-6; no clear D gene. Germline V CDR1 and CDR2: MNHNS, SASEGT. Trimming shortened V by 4 bases and J by 7 bases, and 14 bases separated the two germline ends. The CDR3 contains 15 residues. The chain's CDR3 is CASSAVSGVNSPLHF. CDR3 coding DNA: TGTGCCAGCAGTGCGGTATCGGGAGTCAATTCACCCCTCCACTTT.

The rearrangement joins TRBV5-4 to TRBJ2-5, with 12 bases matching TRBD2. CDR1 is SGHNT, CDR2 YYREEE, per germline (reference sequence). This CDR3 is 17 amino acids long. V trimming: 2 bases; J trimming: 4 bases; junction bases outside the gene matches: 9. The CDR3 protein is CASSLRTSGDGGETQYF. Written as DNA, the CDR3 is TGTGCCAGCAGCTTACGGACTAGCGGGGATGGAGGAGAGACCCAGTACTTC.

This clone was recorded a few times. The gene calls are TRBV19 and TRBJ2-4; the D gene could be TRBD1 or TRBD2 (6 bases each). CDR1 is LNHDA, CDR2 SQIVND, per germline (reference sequence). V gave up 5 bases and J gave up 3 bases, with 11 bases separating them. This CDR3 comprises 14 residues. The CDR3 sequence: CASSSRGDKNIQYF. For the CDR3, the DNA is TGTGCCAGTAGTTCGAGGGGGGACAAAAACATTCAGTACTTC.

This clone has more than one count but fewer than ten. The chain has TRBV2 and TRBJ2-2; D call uncertain. Trimming left V 6 bases short and J 6 bases short, with 8 bases between. The CDR3 loop spans 12 amino acids. Germline CDR1 SNHLY, CDR2 FYNNEI. CDR3 region: CASRDPPGELFF. CDR3 nucleotides: TGTGCCAGCAGGGATCCCCCCGGGGAGCTGTTTTTT. The full variable domain, its missing parts supplied by reference TRBV2 and TRBJ2-2, is EPEVTQTPSHQVTQMGQEVILRCVPISNHLYFYWYRQILGQKVEFLVSFYNNEISEKSEIFDDQFSVERPDGSNFTLKIRSTKLEDSAMYFCASRDPPGELFFGEGSRLTVL.

This clone was seen at least ten times. The rearrangement links TRBV12-5 to TRBJ2-3; D tentatively fits TRBD1 or TRBD2 (5 bases each). V shed 0 bases and J shed 1 base, with 11 bases lying between them. In germline, CDR1 is LGHNT, CDR2 FRNRAP. CDR3 size: 16 residues. The CDR3 nucleotides are TGTGCTAGTGGTTTGGTACGGCAGGGAGGCACAGATACGCAGTATTTT. Translation gives CASGLVRQGGTDTQYF. Using reference TRBV12-5 and TRBJ2-3 for the parts outside the CDR3, the full variable domain is DARVTQTPRHKVTEMGQEVTMRCQPILGHNTVFWYRQTMMQGLELLAYFRNRAPLDDSGMPKDRFSAEMPDATLATLKIQPSEPRDSAVYFCASGLVRQGGTDTQYFGPGTRLTVL.

V and J are TRBV30 and TRBJ2-2; D ambiguous. The germline gives CDR1 GTSNPN, CDR2 SVGIG (reference sequence). Trimming shortened V by 0 bases and J by 1 base, and 3 bases separated the two germline ends. The CDR3 sequence is 13 residues long. CDR3 bases: TGTGCCTGGAGTGTAGAGAACACCGGGGAGCTGTTTTTT. It is translated as CAWSVENTGELFF.